The sequence of this T cell receptor beta chain was determined in a study of cytomegalovirus exposure and HLA in healthy donors. This CDR3 has 15 amino acids. Germline V gene sequence: CDR1 MNHEY, CDR2 SVGAGI. Trimming removed 2 bases from V and 4 bases from J; junction bases left unmatched: 4. Donors were nominally healthy when sampled, though unrecorded immune exposures were likely. Regarding the study as a whole: In an earlier analysis, about 87% or about 30%: the productive usage of most TCR beta V segments.

This clone occurred a few times. As yet, its antigen is unknown. This PCR relied on a set of 60 Vbeta primers and 13 Jbeta primers. Profiled with immunoSEQ multiplex PCR; TCRdb holds only in-frame clones, not every one. The profile shows 180,000 or so clones, roughly three quarters of them singletons. The sequence derives from a male donor in good health and CMV-seronegative. Sequenced material: PBMCs. This chain uses TRBV6-5 with TRBJ1-4; 7 nucleotides match TRBD1. The CDR3 bases are TGTGCCAGCAGTTACGTTGGACAGGTTAATGAAAAACTGTTTTTT. It specifies CASSYVGQVNEKLFF.